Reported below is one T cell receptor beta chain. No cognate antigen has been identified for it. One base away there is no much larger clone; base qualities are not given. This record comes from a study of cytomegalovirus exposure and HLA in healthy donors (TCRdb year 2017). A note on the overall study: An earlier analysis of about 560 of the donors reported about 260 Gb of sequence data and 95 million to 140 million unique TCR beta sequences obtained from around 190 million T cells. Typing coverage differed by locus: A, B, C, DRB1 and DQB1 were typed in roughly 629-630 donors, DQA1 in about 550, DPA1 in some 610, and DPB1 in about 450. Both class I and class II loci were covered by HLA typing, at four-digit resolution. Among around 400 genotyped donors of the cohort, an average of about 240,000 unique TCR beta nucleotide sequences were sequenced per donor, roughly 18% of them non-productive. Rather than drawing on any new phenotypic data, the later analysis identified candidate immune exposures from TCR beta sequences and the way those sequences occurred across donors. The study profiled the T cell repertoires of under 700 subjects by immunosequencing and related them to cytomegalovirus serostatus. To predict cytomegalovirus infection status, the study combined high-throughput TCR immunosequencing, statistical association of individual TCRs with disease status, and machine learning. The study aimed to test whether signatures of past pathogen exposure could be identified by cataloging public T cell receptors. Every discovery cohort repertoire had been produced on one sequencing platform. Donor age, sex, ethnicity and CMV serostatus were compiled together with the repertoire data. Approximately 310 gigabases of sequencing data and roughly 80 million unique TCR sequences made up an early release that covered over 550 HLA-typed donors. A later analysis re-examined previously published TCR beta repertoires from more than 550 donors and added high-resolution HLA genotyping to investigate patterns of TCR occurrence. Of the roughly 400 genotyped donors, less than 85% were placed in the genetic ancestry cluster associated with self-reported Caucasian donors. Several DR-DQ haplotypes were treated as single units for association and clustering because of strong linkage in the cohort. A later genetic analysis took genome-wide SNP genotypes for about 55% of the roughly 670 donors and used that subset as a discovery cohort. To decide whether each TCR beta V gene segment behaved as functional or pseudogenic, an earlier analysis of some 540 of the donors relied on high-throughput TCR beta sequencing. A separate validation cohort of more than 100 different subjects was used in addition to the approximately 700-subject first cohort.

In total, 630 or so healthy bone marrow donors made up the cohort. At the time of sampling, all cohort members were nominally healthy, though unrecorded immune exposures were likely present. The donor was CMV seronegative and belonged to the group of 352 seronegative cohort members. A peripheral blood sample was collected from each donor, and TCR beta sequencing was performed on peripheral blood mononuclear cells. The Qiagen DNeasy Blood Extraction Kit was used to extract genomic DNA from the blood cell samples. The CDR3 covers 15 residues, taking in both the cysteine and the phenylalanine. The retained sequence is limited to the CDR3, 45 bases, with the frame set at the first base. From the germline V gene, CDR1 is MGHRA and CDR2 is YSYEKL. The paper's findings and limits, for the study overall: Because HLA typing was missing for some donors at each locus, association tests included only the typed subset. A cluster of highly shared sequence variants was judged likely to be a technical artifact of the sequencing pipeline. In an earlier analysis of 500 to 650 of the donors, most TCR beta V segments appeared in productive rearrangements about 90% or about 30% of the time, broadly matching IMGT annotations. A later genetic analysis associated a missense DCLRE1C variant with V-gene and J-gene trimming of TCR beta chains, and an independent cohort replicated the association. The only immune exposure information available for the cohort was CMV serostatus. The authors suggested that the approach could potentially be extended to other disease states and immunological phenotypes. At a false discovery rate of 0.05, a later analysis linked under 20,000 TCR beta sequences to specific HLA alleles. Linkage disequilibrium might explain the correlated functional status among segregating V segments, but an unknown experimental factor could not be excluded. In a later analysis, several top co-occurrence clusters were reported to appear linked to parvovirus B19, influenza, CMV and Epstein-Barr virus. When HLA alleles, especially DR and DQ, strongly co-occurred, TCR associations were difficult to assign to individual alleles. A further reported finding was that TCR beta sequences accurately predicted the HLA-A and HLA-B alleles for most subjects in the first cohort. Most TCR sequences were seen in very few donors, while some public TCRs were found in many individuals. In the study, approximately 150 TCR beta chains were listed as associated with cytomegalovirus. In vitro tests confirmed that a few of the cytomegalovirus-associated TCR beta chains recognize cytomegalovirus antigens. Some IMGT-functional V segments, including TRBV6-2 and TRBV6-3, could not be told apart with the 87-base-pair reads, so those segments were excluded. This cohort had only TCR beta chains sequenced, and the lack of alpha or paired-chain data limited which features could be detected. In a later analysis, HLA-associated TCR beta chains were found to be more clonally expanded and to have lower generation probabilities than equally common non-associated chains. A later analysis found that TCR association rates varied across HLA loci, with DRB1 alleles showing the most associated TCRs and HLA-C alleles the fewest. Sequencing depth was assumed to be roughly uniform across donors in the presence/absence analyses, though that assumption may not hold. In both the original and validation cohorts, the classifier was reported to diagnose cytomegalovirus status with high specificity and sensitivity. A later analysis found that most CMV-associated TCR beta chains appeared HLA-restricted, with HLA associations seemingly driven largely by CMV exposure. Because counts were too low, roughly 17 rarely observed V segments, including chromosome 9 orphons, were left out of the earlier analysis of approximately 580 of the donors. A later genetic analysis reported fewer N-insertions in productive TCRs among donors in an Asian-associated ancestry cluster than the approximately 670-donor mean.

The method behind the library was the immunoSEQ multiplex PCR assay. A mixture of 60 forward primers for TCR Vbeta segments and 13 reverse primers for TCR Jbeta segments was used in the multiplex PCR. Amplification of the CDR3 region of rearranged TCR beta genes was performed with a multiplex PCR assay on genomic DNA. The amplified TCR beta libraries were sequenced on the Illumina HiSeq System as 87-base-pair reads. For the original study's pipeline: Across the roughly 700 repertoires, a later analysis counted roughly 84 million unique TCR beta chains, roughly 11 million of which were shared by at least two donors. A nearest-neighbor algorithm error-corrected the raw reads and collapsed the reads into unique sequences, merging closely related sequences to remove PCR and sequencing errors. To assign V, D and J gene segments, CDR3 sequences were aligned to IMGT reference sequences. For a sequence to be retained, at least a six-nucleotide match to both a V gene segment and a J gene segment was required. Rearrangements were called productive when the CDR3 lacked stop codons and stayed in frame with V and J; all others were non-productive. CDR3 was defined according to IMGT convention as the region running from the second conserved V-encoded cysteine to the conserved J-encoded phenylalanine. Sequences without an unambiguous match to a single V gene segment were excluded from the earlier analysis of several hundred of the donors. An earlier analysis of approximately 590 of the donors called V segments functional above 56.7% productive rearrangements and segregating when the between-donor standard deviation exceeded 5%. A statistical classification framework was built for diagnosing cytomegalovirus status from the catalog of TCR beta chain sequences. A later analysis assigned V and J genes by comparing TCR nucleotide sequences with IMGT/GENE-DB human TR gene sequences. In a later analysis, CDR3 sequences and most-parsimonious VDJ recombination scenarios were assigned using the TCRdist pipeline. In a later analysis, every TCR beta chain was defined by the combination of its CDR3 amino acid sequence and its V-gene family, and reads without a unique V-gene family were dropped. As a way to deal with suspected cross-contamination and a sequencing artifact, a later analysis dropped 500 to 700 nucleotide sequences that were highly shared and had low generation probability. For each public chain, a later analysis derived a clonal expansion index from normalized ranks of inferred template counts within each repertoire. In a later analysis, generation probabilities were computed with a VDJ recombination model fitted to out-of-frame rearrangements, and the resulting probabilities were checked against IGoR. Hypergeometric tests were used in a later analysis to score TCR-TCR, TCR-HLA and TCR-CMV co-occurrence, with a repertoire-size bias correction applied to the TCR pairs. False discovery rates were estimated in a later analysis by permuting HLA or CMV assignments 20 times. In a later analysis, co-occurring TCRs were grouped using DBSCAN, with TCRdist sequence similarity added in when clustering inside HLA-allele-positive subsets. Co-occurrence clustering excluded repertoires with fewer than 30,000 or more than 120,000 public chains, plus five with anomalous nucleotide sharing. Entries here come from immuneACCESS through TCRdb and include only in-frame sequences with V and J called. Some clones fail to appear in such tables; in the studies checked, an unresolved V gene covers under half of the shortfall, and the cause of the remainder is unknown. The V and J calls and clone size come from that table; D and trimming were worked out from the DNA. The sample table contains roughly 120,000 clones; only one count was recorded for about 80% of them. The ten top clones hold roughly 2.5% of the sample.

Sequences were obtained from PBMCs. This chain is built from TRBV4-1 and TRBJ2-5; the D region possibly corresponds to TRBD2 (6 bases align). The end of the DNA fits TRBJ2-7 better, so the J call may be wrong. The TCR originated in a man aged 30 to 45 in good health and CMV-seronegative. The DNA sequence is TGCGCCAGCAGACCGACCGGGACTGCTACCTACGAGCAGTACTTC. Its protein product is CASRPTGTATYEQYF.